This TCR beta chain derives from a study of CD8+CD57+ T cells in acquired aplastic anemia. Across the whole study: Mean DNA quantity obtained from sorted CD4+ and CD8+ cells was around 2.9 ug.

TCR beta VDJ and CDR3 profiling used genomic DNA as template. TCRdb ran MiXCR on the reads and lists one entry per CDR3 protein. The sample contains some 190,000 distinct CDR3 sequences, 50% to 55% of which appear only once. Germline trimming cut 5 bases from V and 5 bases from J; bases unmatched to any gene: 12. This CDR3 comprises 16 residues. The germline CDR1 and CDR2 sequences are SEHNR and FQNEAQ (reference sequence). With regard to this clonotype: Antigen unknown.

Notes on the study in general: Patients and controls turned out to have more than 25 CD8+ CDR3 sequences in common.

This sequence was found in a human donor in good health, serving as a control. V usage is TRBV7-9 and J usage is TRBJ2-5; 9 bases agree with TRBD2. The material sequenced was sorted CD4+, CD8+, or CD8+CD57+ T cells (not recorded which) from PBMCs. The chain's CDR3 is CASSPGIAGDGETQYF. The CDR3 coding sequence is TGTGCCAGCAGCCCAGGGATAGCGGGGGACGGTGAGACCCAGTACTTC.